Sequencing of this T cell receptor beta chain was carried out in a study of T cells in Graves' hyperthyroidism and ophthalmopathy. Study details: Peripheral blood was taken when the disease was first diagnosed, before any treatment began. Study-level findings and limits: A model using 13 V-J features told ophthalmopathy apart from stable hyperthyroidism.

The V and J ends lost 4 bases and 0 bases, in that order; junction bases with no gene match: 3. CDR1 MNHEY and CDR2 SVGEGT come from the germline V gene. CDR3 length: 16 residues. Points on this clonotype: Its cognate antigen is unknown.

Authors of the study amplified TCR beta CDR3 regions from RNA transcripts. The study used the HTBI primer set for a first-round RT-PCR of the TCR CDR3. One entry per CDR3 protein, called by TCRdb with MiXCR from the multiplex PCR reads. The data show about 420,000 distinct CDR3 sequences, approximately 15% seen once. The chain employs TRBV6-2 or TRBV6-3 and TRBJ2-6; 7 bases agree with TRBD1. The source of this sequence is a woman aged 18-35 years with Graves' hyperthyroidism. The sample was blood. CDR3 DNA: TGTGCCAGCAGTTCTGACAGGGTCTCTGGGGCCAACGTCCTGACTTTC. It specifies CASSSDRVSGANVLTF.